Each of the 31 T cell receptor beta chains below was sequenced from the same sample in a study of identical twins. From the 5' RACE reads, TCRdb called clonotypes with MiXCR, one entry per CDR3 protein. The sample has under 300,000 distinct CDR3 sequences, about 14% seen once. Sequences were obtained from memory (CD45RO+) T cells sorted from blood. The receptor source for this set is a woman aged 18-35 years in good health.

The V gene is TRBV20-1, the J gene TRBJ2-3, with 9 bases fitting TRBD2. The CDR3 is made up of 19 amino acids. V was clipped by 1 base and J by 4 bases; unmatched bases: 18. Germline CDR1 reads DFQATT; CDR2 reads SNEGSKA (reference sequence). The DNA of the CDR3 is TGCAGTGCTAGAGGGGAGCGGGAGGACCATCGGGGCGGGGCAGATACGCAGTATTTT. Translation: CSARGEREDHRGGADTQYF.

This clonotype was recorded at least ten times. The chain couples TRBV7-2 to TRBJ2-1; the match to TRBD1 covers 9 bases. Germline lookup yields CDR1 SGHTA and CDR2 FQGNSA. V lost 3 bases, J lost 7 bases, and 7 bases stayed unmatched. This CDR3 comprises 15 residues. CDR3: CASSFVGQGINEQFF. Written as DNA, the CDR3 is TGTGCCAGCAGCTTTGTCGGACAGGGGATTAATGAGCAGTTCTTC.

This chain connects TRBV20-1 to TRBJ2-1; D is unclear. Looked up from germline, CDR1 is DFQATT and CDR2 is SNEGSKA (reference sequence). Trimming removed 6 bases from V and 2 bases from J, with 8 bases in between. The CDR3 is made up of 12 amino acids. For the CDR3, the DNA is TGCAGTGCCTCGGACGCCTACAATGAGCAGTTCTTC. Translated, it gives CSASDAYNEQFF.

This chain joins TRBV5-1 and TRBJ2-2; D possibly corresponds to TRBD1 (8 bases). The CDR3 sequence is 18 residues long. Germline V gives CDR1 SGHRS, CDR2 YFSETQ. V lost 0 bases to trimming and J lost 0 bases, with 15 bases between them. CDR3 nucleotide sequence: TGCGCCAGCAGCTTGGCGCCAGCGGGACAGGCGAACACCGGGGAGCTGTTTTTT. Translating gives CASSLAPAGQANTGELFF.

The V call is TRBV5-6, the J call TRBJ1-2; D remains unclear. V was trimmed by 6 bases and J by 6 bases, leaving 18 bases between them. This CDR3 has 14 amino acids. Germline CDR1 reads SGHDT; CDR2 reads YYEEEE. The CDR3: CASTAWGADNGYTF. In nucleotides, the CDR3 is TGTGCCAGCACCGCTTGGGGTGCGGATAATGGCTACACCTTC.

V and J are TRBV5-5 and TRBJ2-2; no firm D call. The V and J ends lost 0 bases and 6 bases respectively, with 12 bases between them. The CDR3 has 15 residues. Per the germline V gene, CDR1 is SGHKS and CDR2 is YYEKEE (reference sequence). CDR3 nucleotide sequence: TGTGCCAGCAGCTTGGCCTGGGGTTCGGCCGGGGAGCTGTTTTTT. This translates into CASSLAWGSAGELFF.

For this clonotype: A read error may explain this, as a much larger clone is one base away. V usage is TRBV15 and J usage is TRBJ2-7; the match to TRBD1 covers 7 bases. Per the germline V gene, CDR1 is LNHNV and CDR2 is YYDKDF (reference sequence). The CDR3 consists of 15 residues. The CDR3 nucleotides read TGTGCCACCAGCAGAGATAAGGGGGCTTCCTACGAGCTGTACTTC. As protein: CATSRDKGASYELYF.

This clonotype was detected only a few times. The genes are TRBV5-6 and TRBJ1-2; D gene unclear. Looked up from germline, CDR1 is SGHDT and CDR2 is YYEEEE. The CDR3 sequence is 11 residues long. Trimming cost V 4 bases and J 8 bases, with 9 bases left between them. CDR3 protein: CASSQEGGYTF. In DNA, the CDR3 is TGTGCCAGCAGCCAAGAGGGCGGCTACACCTTC.

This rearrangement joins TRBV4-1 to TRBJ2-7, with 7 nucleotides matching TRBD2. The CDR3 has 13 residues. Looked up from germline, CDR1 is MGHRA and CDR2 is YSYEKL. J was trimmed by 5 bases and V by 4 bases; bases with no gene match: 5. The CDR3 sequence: CASSRGEGHEQYF. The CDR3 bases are TGCGCCAGCAGCCGCGGGGAGGGCCACGAGCAGTACTTC.

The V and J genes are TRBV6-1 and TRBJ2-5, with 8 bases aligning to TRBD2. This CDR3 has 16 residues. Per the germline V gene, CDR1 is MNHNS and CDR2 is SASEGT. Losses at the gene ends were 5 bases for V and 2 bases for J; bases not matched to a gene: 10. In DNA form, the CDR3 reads TGTGCCAGCAGTCTCTTGGGTAGCGGGACACAAGAGACCCAGTACTTC. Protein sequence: CASSLLGSGTQETQYF.

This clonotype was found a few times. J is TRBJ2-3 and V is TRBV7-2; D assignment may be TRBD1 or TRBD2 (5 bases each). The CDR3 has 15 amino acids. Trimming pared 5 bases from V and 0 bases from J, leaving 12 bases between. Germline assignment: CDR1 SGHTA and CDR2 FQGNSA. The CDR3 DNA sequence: TGTGCCAGCAGCCAGGGACCATTTAGCACAGATACGCAGTATTTT. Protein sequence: CASSQGPFSTDTQYF.

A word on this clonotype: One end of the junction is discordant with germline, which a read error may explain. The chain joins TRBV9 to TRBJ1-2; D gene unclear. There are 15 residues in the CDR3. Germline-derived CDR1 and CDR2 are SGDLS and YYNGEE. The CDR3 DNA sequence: TGTGCCAGCAGCGTAGATCCCGGACCCAACTTTGGCTACACCTTC. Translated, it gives CASSVDPGPNFGYTF.

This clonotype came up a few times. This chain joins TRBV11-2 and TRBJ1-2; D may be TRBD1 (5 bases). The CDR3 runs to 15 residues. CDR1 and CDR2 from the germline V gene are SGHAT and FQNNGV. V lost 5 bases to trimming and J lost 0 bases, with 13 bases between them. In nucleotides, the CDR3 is TGTGCCAGCAGCCCAATTAGGACACCTAACTATGGCTACACCTTC. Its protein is CASSPIRTPNYGYTF.

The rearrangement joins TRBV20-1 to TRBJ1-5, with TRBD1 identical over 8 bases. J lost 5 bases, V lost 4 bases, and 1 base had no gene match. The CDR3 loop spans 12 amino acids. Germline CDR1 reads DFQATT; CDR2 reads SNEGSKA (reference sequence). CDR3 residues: CSAKTGDQPQHF. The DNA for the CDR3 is TGCAGTGCTAAGACAGGGGATCAGCCCCAGCATTTT.

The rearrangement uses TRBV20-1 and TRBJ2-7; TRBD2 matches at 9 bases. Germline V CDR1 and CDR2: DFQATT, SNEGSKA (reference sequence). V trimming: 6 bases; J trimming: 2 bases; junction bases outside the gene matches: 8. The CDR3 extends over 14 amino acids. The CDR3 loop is CSAQRASGTYEQYF. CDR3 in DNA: TGCAGTGCCCAGAGGGCTAGCGGGACCTACGAGCAGTACTTC.

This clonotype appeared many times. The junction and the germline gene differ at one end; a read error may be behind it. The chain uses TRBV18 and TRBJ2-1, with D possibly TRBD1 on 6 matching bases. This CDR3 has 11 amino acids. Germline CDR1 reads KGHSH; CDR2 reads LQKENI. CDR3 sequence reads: CASSPGQTDYF. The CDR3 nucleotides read TGTGCCAGCTCACCCGGACAGACTGATTACTTC.

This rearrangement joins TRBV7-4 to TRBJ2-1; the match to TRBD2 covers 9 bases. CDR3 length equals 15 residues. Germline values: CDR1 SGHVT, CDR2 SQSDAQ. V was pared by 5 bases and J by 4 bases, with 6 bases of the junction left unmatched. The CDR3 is CASSISGGFYNEQFF. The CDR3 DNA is TGTGCCAGCAGCATTAGCGGGGGCTTTTACAATGAGCAGTTCTTC. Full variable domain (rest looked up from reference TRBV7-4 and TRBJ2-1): GAGVSQSPRYKVAKRGRDVALRCDSISGHVTLYWYRQTLGQGSEVLTYSQSDAQRDKSGRPSGRFSAERPERSVSTLKIQRTEQGDSAVYLCASSISGGFYNEQFFGPGTRLTVL.

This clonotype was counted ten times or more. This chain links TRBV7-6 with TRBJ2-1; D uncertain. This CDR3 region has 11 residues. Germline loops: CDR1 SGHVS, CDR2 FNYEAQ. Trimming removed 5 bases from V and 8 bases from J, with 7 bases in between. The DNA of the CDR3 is TGTGCCAGCAGCCGTAATGATGAGCAGTTCTTC. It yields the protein CASSRNDEQFF.

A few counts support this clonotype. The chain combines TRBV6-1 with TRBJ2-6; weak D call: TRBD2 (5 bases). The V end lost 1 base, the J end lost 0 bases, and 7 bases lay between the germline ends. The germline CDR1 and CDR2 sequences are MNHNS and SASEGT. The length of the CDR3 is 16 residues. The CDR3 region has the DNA TGTGCCAGCAGTGAAGGGAGGCTCTCTGGGGCCAACGTCCTGACTTTC. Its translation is CASSEGRLSGANVLTF.

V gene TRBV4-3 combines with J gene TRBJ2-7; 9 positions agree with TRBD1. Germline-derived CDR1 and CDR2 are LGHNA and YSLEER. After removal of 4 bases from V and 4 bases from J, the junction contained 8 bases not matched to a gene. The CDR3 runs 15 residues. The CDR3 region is CASSPLPGQGYEQYF. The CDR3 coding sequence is TGCGCCAGCAGCCCCCTCCCGGGACAGGGATACGAGCAGTACTTC.

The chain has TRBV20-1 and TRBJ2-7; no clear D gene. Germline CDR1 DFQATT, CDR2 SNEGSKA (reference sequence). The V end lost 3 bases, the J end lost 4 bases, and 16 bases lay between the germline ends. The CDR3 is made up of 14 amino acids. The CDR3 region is CSARPFPDSYEQYF. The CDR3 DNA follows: TGCAGTGCTAGGCCTTTTCCCGACTCTTACGAGCAGTACTTC.

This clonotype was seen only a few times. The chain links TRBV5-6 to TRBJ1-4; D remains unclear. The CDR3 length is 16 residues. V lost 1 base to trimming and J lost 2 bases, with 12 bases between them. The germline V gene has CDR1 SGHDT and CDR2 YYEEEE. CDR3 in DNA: TGTGCCAGCAGCTTGCTCGATGGTGGCACTAATGAAAAACTGTTTTTT. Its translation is CASSLLDGGTNEKLFF.

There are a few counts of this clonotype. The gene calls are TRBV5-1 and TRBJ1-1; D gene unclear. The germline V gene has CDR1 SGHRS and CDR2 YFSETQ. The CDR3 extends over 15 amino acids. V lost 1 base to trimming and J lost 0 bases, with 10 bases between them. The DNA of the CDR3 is TGCGCCAGCAGCTTGTCTAACAGCATGAACACTGAAGCTTTCTTT. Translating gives CASSLSNSMNTEAFF.

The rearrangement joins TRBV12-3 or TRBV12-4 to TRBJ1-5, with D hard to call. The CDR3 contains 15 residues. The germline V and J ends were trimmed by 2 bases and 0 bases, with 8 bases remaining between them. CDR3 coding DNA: TGTGCCAGCAGTTTAAGAGGGAGTAGCAATCAGCCCCAGCATTTT. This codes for CASSLRGSSNQPQHF.

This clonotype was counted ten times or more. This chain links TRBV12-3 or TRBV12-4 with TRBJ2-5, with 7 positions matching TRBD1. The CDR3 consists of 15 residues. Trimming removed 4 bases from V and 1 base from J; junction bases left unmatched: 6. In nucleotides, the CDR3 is TGTGCCAGCAGTTCCCGAGGGACAGTCCAAGAGACCCAGTACTTC. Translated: CASSSRGTVQETQYF.

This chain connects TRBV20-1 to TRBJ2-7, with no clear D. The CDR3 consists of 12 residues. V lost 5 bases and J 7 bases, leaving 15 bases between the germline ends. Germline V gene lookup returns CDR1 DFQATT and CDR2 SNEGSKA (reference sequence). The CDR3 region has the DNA TGCAGTGCTGCTTCCTCTAGGTGGGAGCAGTACTTC. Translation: CSAASSRWEQYF.

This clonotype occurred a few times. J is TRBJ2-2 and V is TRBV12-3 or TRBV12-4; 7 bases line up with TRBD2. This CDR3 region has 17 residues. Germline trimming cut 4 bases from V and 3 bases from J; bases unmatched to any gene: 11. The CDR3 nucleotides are TGTGCCAGCAGTTCCCCGGGGCTAGCGGAGTACACCGGGGAGCTGTTTTTT. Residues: CASSSPGLAEYTGELFF.

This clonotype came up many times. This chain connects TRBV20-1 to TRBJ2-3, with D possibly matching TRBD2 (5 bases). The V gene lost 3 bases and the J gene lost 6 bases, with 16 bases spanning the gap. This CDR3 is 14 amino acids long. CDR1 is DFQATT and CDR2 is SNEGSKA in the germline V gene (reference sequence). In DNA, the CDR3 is TGCAGTGCTAGTTACCGGGGAGCGTCGGATACGCAGTATTTT. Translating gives CSASYRGASDTQYF.

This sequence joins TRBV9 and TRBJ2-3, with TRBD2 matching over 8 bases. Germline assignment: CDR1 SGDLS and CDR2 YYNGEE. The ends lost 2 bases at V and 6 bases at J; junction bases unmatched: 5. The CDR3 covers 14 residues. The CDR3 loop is CASSVSGVEDTQYF. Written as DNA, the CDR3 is TGTGCCAGCAGCGTTAGCGGGGTTGAGGATACGCAGTATTTT.

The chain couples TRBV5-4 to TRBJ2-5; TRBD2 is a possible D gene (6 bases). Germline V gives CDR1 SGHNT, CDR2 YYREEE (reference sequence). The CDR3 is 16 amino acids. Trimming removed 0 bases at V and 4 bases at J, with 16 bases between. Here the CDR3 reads CASSLAFGGIRETQYF. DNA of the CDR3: TGTGCCAGCAGCTTGGCCTTCGGGGGAATCCGAGAGACCCAGTACTTC.

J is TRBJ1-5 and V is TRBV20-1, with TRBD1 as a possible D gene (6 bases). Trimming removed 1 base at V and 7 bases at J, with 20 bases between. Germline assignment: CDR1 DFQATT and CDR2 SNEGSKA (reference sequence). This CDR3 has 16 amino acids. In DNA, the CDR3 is TGCAGTGCTAGAGGTATGGGCCAGGGGAAGGGACAGCCCCAGCATTTT. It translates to CSARGMGQGKGQPQHF.